A selection of T cell receptor beta chains follows, all from one sample in a study of control samples from healthy donors and cancer patients. Sequencing was performed with immunoSEQ multiplex PCR; in TCRdb, only in-frame clones are kept and a portion is missing. The sample lists 150,000 to 200,000 clones, around 90% occurring once. The specimen was blood. The receptors stem from a man aged 25 to 45 in good health. Each CDR3 is given with its conserved first and last residue. Each record gives: clone size, D gene, J gene, V gene, CDR3 protein, CDR3 DNA. The D gene is left open where the match is weak. Clone size is given for some rows only: seen once, a few or many times, or a class if the clone is expanded.

clone size: NA
D gene: NA
J gene: TRBJ2-4
V gene: TRBV10-1
CDR3 protein: CASSDGGAKNIQYF
CDR3 DNA: TGCGCCAGCAGTGATGGGGGTGCCAAAAACATTCAGTACTTC

clone size: NA
D gene: NA
J gene: TRBJ1-3
V gene: TRBV30
CDR3 protein: CAWSHVSGNTIYF
CDR3 DNA: TGTGCCTGGAGTCACGTCTCTGGAAACACCATATATTTT

clone size: NA
D gene: TRBD1
J gene: TRBJ1-1
V gene: TRBV14
CDR3 protein: CASSLMTGGTEAFF
CDR3 DNA: TGTGCCAGCAGCCTAATGACAGGGGGCACTGAAGCTTTCTTT

clone size: NA
D gene: NA
J gene: TRBJ1-5
V gene: TRBV2
CDR3 protein: CASSGLKQTSNQPQHF
CDR3 DNA: TGTGCCAGCAGTGGGTTGAAACAGACTAGCAATCAGCCCCAGCATTTT

clone size: NA
D gene: NA
J gene: TRBJ1-4
V gene: TRBV7-2
CDR3 protein: CASSPQLATNEKLFF
CDR3 DNA: TGTGCCAGCAGCCCCCAGTTAGCAACTAATGAAAAACTGTTTTTT

clone size: NA
D gene: TRBD1
J gene: TRBJ1-2
V gene: TRBV5-1
CDR3 protein: CASSGQLADRGGGYTF
CDR3 DNA: TGCGCCAGCAGCGGGCAGTTGGCGGACAGGGGAGGCGGCTACACCTTC

clone size: NA
D gene: TRBD2
J gene: TRBJ2-2
V gene: TRBV30
CDR3 protein: CAWSLAGVDTGELFF
CDR3 DNA: TGTGCCTGGAGTTTAGCGGGGGTGGACACCGGGGAGCTGTTTTTT

clone size: NA
D gene: TRBD1
J gene: TRBJ2-2
V gene: TRBV7-9
CDR3 protein: CASSPRDRGATGELFF
CDR3 DNA: TGTGCCAGCAGCCCCAGGGACAGGGGGGCCACCGGGGAGCTGTTTTTT

clone size: NA
D gene: NA
J gene: TRBJ2-1
V gene: TRBV6-5
CDR3 protein: CASSRLHNEQFF
CDR3 DNA: TGTGCCAGCAGCCGACTGCACAATGAGCAGTTCTTC

clone size: few
D gene: TRBD1
J gene: TRBJ1-5
V gene: TRBV3-1/TRBV3-2
CDR3 protein: CASSLTGGNNQPQHF
CDR3 DNA: TGTGCCAGCAGCCTAACAGGGGGAAACAATCAGCCCCAGCATTTT

clone size: NA
D gene: TRBD1
J gene: TRBJ2-2
V gene: TRBV6-2/TRBV6-3
CDR3 protein: CASSRPGQTTGELFF
CDR3 DNA: TGTGCCAGCAGCCGACCGGGACAGACCACCGGGGAGCTGTTTTTT

clone size: NA
D gene: NA
J gene: TRBJ2-7
V gene: TRBV10-3
CDR3 protein: CASGGEGAAYEQYF
CDR3 DNA: TGTGCCTCCGGGGGAGAGGGAGCGGCCTACGAGCAGTACTTC

clone size: NA
D gene: NA
J gene: TRBJ1-2
V gene: TRBV29-1
CDR3 protein: CSVGWGRGYGYTF
CDR3 DNA: TGCAGCGTTGGGTGGGGGCGAGGCTATGGCTACACCTTC

clone size: once
D gene: TRBD1
J gene: TRBJ1-2
V gene: TRBV5-1
CDR3 protein: CASSLALETGRYYGYTF
CDR3 DNA: TGCGCCAGCAGCTTGGCCTTGGAGACAGGGCGCTACTATGGCTACACCTTC

clone size: NA
D gene: NA
J gene: TRBJ1-5
V gene: TRBV29-1
CDR3 protein: CSVWGGGSNQPQHF
CDR3 DNA: TGCAGCGTTTGGGGGGGCGGTAGCAATCAGCCCCAGCATTTT

clone size: once
D gene: NA
J gene: TRBJ1-1
V gene: TRBV5-1
CDR3 protein: CASSLGLGTEAFF
CDR3 DNA: TGCGCCAGCAGCTTGGGTCTGGGAACTGAAGCTTTCTTT

clone size: NA
D gene: NA
J gene: TRBJ1-1
V gene: TRBV5-1
CDR3 protein: CASSPYRDGNTEAFF
CDR3 DNA: TGCGCCAGCAGCCCCTACCGGGACGGGAACACTGAAGCTTTCTTT

clone size: NA
D gene: TRBD1
J gene: TRBJ2-3
V gene: TRBV7-9
CDR3 protein: CASSLGTATDTQYF
CDR3 DNA: TGTGCCAGCAGCCTCGGGACAGCCACAGATACGCAGTATTTT

clone size: once
D gene: TRBD2
J gene: TRBJ2-5
V gene: TRBV4-2
CDR3 protein: CASSQELREGQETQYF
CDR3 DNA: TGTGCCAGCAGCCAAGAGTTGCGGGAGGGCCAAGAGACCCAGTACTTC

clone size: NA
D gene: NA
J gene: TRBJ1-2
V gene: TRBV3-1/TRBV3-2
CDR3 protein: CASSLPRGGYTF
CDR3 DNA: TGTGCCAGCAGCCTCCCACGGGGGGGCTACACCTTC

clone size: NA
D gene: NA
J gene: TRBJ2-5
V gene: TRBV9
CDR3 protein: CASSLGQTQYF
CDR3 DNA: TGTGCCAGCAGTCTCGGCCAGACCCAGTACTTC

clone size: NA
D gene: TRBD1
J gene: TRBJ2-2
V gene: TRBV15
CDR3 protein: CATQPGQVNTGELFF
CDR3 DNA: TGTGCCACCCAACCGGGACAGGTTAACACCGGGGAGCTGTTTTTT

clone size: few
D gene: NA
J gene: TRBJ1-1
V gene: TRBV2
CDR3 protein: CASRQGGTEAFF
CDR3 DNA: TGTGCCAGCAGGCAGGGTGGCACTGAAGCTTTCTTT

clone size: NA
D gene: NA
J gene: TRBJ1-2
V gene: TRBV7-8
CDR3 protein: CASSLQFNAIPGGNGYTF
CDR3 DNA: TGTGCCAGCAGCTTACAGTTCAATGCCATACCGGGTGGGAATGGCTACACCTTC

clone size: NA
D gene: NA
J gene: TRBJ1-4
V gene: TRBV14
CDR3 protein: CASSQGERRINEKLFF
CDR3 DNA: TGTGCCAGCAGCCAAGGGGAACGGCGAATCAATGAAAAACTGTTTTTT

clone size: NA
D gene: NA
J gene: TRBJ2-2
V gene: TRBV5-4
CDR3 protein: CASSLWGGTANTGELFF
CDR3 DNA: TGTGCCAGCAGCTTGTGGGGCGGGACAGCGAACACCGGGGAGCTGTTTTTT

clone size: NA
D gene: NA
J gene: TRBJ1-2
V gene: TRBV6-1
CDR3 protein: CASSESAAPVYGYTF
CDR3 DNA: TGTGCCAGCAGTGAGAGCGCAGCGCCGGTTTATGGCTACACCTTC

clone size: NA
D gene: TRBD1
J gene: TRBJ2-5
V gene: TRBV9
CDR3 protein: CASSITGDRGQETQYF
CDR3 DNA: TGTGCCAGCAGCATAACCGGCGACAGGGGTCAAGAGACCCAGTACTTC

clone size: NA
D gene: TRBD2
J gene: TRBJ2-3
V gene: TRBV7-2
CDR3 protein: CASSFLTGGQDTQYF
CDR3 DNA: TGTGCCAGCAGCTTTCTCACGGGGGGGCAGGATACGCAGTATTTT